Here is one T cell receptor beta chain with its context. It has no known antigen specificity. The record has no base qualities; no much larger clone is one base away. The data were taken from a study of shared clonotypes between healthy human individuals (dated by TCRdb to 2019 to 2021). Regarding the research as a whole: A couple of women and three men aged 18 to 49 years were included in the cohort. For each donor, CD4 naive and CD4 memory were each run on three plates, CD8 naive on two plates, and CD8 memory on one plate. To estimate repertoire size and how much clonotypes are shared between individuals, the study performed deep sequencing of blood TCR repertoires from about five healthy adults. To increase sequencing depth and limit assay-specific biases, different laboratories used diverse techniques to prepare libraries and sequence TCR repertoires. Each donor's leukapheresis produced roughly between about 0.9 and 9.5 billion PBMCs. Study-wide findings and limitations: Because the study included only a small number of donors, the genetic and exposure-history diversity represented was limited. Estimated clonotype richness was generally larger for naive than for memory subsets. Based on pairwise subsampling, the degree of clonotype sharing among donors was expected to be affected by sequencing depth. Sharing across a few donors was observed for approximately 4.6% of naive CD4, over 3% of naive CD8, around 2.5% of memory CD4, and about 0.38% of memory CD8 clonotypes. Rarefaction of sorted-subset datasets indicated incomplete sequencing despite the large sequencing depth. Sampling was restricted to blood, and TCR repertoires in tissues likely differ from the TCR repertoires found in blood. Higher generation probabilities were observed for clonotypes shared by all four sorted-subset donors than for non-shared clonotypes.

CD8 naive samples consisted of CD45RO-negative cells that were positively selected for CCR7, yielding a CD45RA+CCR7+ population without TemRA cells. The donors were healthy, HIV-negative adults who had no recently reported acute infections or vaccinations. All donors were Caucasian adults living in Nashville, Tennessee, USA. Blood was collected by leukapheresis, and PBMCs were isolated by Ficoll-Histopaque density gradient centrifugation and then cryopreserved in liquid nitrogen vapor phase. Analytical flow cytometry was used to check the purity and quantity of each magnetically sorted T cell population. Genomic DNA was isolated from every sorted fraction and measured by UV absorbance on a Nanodrop 2000c. Including the terminal cysteine and phenylalanine, the CDR3 comprises 16 residues. Only the CDR3 region is kept as DNA, spanning 48 bases read in frame from base 1. The CDR1 and CDR2 encoded by the germline V gene (reference sequence) are PRHDT and FYEKMQ. V was cut back by 1 base and J by 4 bases, leaving a gap of 13 bases between them.

TCR CDR3 regions were amplified from genomic DNA by multiplex PCR using the deep immunoSEQ assay. Extracted genomic DNA from each cell subset was distributed evenly across all wells of several immunoSEQ 96-well plates, and each plate was treated as a replicate. For sorted subsets, 200 ng of genomic DNA, equivalent to about 30,000 T cell genomes, went into each replicate PCR. Purified libraries were quantified with a Qubit 3.0 fluorometer, sized on a Bioanalyzer 2100, and re-quantified with the KAPA Library Quantification kit. Each immunoSEQ 96-well plate was sequenced on its own single-read 150-cycle Illumina NextSeq 550 flow cell. In the source study's methods: Because the immunoSEQ output held only junctional sequences and lacked quality scores, the filtering could not match the filtering applied to full-length reads. Sequences were annotated with PyIR, a Python wrapper for IgBLAST v1.9, and V/J genes and CDR3 were assigned using IMGT germline references. Reads with weak V/J assignments (E-value above 1e-6), missing CDR3, stop codons, out-of-frame junctions, or ambiguous translated residues were removed. V3J clonotypes were defined by identical inferred V gene, J gene, and CDR3 amino acid sequence. Percentage overlap between repertoires was computed as shared unique clonotypes divided by the size of the smaller repertoire. RTK rarefaction, the Chao1 estimator, and Recon v2.1 estimates of unobserved clonotypes were used to assess repertoire richness. For all TCRbeta clonotypes obtained by the gDNA method from four donors, generation probabilities were computed with OLGA. Drawn from immuneACCESS, this table holds only the in-frame rearrangements with V and J called that TCRdb kept. Clones are partly lost; checked studies trace under half to an unresolved V gene and leave the rest unexplained. That table is the source of V, J and clone size, and D and trimming were worked out from the DNA. This sample lists millions of clones; approximately 94% were detected once. The leading ten clones occupy roughly 1% of the sample.

The chain uses TRBV13 and TRBJ2-2; the D gene assignment is perhaps TRBD1 or TRBD2, with each matching 5 bases. The sequenced sample was naive CD8+ T cells sorted from blood. The sample's cell subset or site label, in plain terms: CD45RA+CCR7+. The sequence was obtained from a man younger than 35 in good health. The CDR3 region: CASSLEGTEITGELFF. The DNA reads TGTGCCAGCAGCTTAGAGGGGACGGAAATCACCGGGGAGCTGTTTTTT.